Below are 10 T cell receptor beta chains sequenced from a single sample in a study of blood T cell repertoires in COVID-19. This table comes from immunoSEQ multiplex PCR, and its TCRdb copy is limited to in-frame clones, with some not included. Here the sample spans fewer than 65,000 clones, roughly 90% being singletons. Specimen: peripheral blood. Receptors were obtained from a man aged 45-65 years with acute or convalescent COVID-19.

The chain recombines TRBV7-2 with TRBJ2-7, with TRBD2 matching 8 bases. The germline gives CDR1 SGHTA, CDR2 FQGNSA. V was clipped by 2 bases and J by 3 bases; unmatched bases: 15. The CDR3 is made up of 18 amino acids. The CDR3 is CASSLLVSAGLAGYEQYF. As DNA, the CDR3 is TGTGCCAGCAGCTTACTAGTATCCGCCGGGCTAGCGGGCTACGAGCAGTACTTC.

The rearrangement links TRBV6-5 to TRBJ1-3; 10 bases are a match to TRBD1. The CDR3 is 14 residues long. Looked up from germline, CDR1 is MNHEY and CDR2 is SVGAGI. The V gene end was trimmed by 6 bases and the J gene end by 4 bases; junction bases not matched to a gene: 3. The CDR3 loop reads CASSRTGGGNTIYF. The CDR3 nucleotides read TGTGCCAGCAGCCGGACAGGGGGAGGAAACACCATATATTTT.

The chain has TRBV7-6 and TRBJ2-7; perhaps TRBD2 as D (5 bases). The CDR3 sequence is 16 residues long. V lost 0 bases and J 0 bases, leaving 12 bases between the germline ends. CDR1 is SGHVS and CDR2 is FNYEAQ in the germline V gene. The CDR3 sequence: CASSLAPSGRSYEQYF. CDR3 nucleotides: TGTGCCAGCAGCTTAGCCCCCAGCGGACGCTCCTACGAGCAGTACTTC.

CDR3 sequence: CASRGVNTGELFF. The CDR3 nucleotides are TGTGCCAGCCGCGGGGTGAACACCGGGGAGCTGTTTTTT. This chain links TRBV12-3 or TRBV12-4 with TRBJ2-2; TRBD2 is a possible D gene (6 bases). CDR3 length: 13 residues. V lost 8 bases and J 1 base, leaving 8 bases between the germline ends.

This clone was detected only once. The chain joins TRBV19 to TRBJ1-2; D not certain. The germline V gene encodes CDR1 LNHDA and CDR2 SQIVND (reference sequence). Trimming cost V 7 bases and J 4 bases, with 19 bases left between them. This CDR3 spans 15 amino acids. In DNA, the CDR3 is TGTGCCAGTAATCCCACCTCCGGGGTATTCTATGGCTACACCTTC. It encodes CASNPTSGVFYGYTF.

Details on this clone: Distinct nucleotide sequences in the sample also encode this CDR3. The V gene is TRBV5-1, the J gene TRBJ2-5; 8 nucleotides agree with TRBD2. In germline, CDR1 is SGHRS, CDR2 YFSETQ. The junction had 4 bases not matched to a gene; V was cut back by 4 bases and J by 2 bases. CDR3 size: 14 residues. Here the CDR3 DNA reads TGCGCCAGCAGCCTGACTAGCGCTCAAGAGACCCAGTACTTC. Translating it yields CASSLTSAQETQYF.

This rearrangement joins TRBV3-1 (or the pseudogene TRBV3-2) to TRBJ2-3, with D maybe TRBD1 (5 bases). There are 11 residues in the CDR3. Germline V gene data show CDR1 as LGHDT and CDR2 as YNNKEL (reference sequence). V was clipped by 5 bases and J by 8 bases, with 8 bases between them. The CDR3 DNA is TGTGCCAGCAGCTCAAGGGGTACGCAGTATTTT. Protein product: CASSSRGTQYF.

The genes are TRBV4-1 and TRBJ2-7; 8 nucleotides match TRBD2. The junction had 9 bases not matched to a gene; V was cut back by 2 bases and J by 0 bases. Germline V gene sequence: CDR1 MGHRA, CDR2 YSYEKL. The CDR3 extends over 17 amino acids. CDR3 sequence: CASSQPLAGRSSYEQYF. The CDR3 DNA follows: TGCGCCAGCAGCCAACCTTTAGCGGGGCGAAGCTCCTACGAGCAGTACTTC.

The rearrangement links TRBV14 to TRBJ1-2, with 8 nucleotides matching TRBD1. Trimming took 4 bases from V and 0 from J; bases not matched to a gene: 7. This CDR3 spans 16 amino acids. Germline assignment: CDR1 SGHDN and CDR2 FVKESK. CDR3 in DNA: TGTGCCAGCAGCCGGTATCAGGGGGCCACTAACTATGGCTACACCTTC. It encodes CASSRYQGATNYGYTF.

This sequence joins TRBV9 and TRBJ1-5; 7 nucleotides match TRBD1. V lost 7 bases and J lost 8; bases outside the gene matches: 24. Germline V gene data show CDR1 as SGDLS and CDR2 as YYNGEE. The CDR3 runs to 18 residues. CDR3 protein: CASPGAPDRQGPEEPQHF. Here the CDR3 DNA reads TGTGCCAGCCCGGGAGCCCCAGATCGACAGGGTCCGGAGGAGCCCCAGCATTTT. Variable domain in full (rest from reference TRBV9 and TRBJ1-5): DSGVTQTPKHLITATGQRVTLRCSPRSGDLSVYWYQQSLDQGLQFLIQYYNGEERAKGNILERFSAQQFPDLHSELNLSSLELGDSALYFCASPGAPDRQGPEEPQHFGDGTRLSIL.